Listed below are T cell receptor beta chains from one sample, sequenced in a study of cytomegalovirus exposure and HLA in healthy donors. Here immunoSEQ multiplex PCR was the method, and the copy in TCRdb shows in-frame clones only, minus some. The sample consists of some 200,000 clones, more than 75% of them appearing once. Input material: PBMCs. The receptor set was obtained from a male donor in good health and CMV-seropositive. CDR3s include the opening cysteine and the closing phenylalanine or tryptophan. The order of the fields is V gene, CDR3 length, D gene, clone size, J gene, CDR3 protein, CDR3 DNA. The D gene is left open where the match is weak. Rows give clone size only sometimes, using once, few, many, or a class for an expanded clone.

v_gene: TRBV11-1
len: 15
d_gene: TRBD1
abundance: NA
j_gene: TRBJ2-7
CDR3aa: CASRDPGTGSYEQYF
CDR3nt: TGTGCCAGCAGGGACCCCGGGACAGGGTCCTACGAGCAGTACTTC

v_gene: TRBV9
len: 14
d_gene: NA
abundance: NA
j_gene: TRBJ2-5
CDR3aa: CASSVSSGGETQYF
CDR3nt: TGTGCCAGCAGCGTATCTTCTGGTGGCGAGACCCAGTACTTC

v_gene: TRBV19
len: 16
d_gene: TRBD1
abundance: NA
j_gene: TRBJ1-4
CDR3aa: CASSIGKGTAYEKLFF
CDR3nt: TGTGCCAGTAGTATAGGAAAAGGGACAGCGTACGAAAAACTGTTTTTT

v_gene: TRBV6-5
len: 14
d_gene: NA
abundance: NA
j_gene: TRBJ1-1
CDR3aa: CASTPPGKNTEAFF
CDR3nt: TGTGCCAGCACCCCACCAGGGAAAAACACTGAAGCTTTCTTT

v_gene: TRBV5-4
len: 16
d_gene: TRBD2
abundance: once
j_gene: TRBJ2-7
CDR3aa: CASSWRPSGNRYEQYF
CDR3nt: TGTGCCAGCAGCTGGAGGCCTAGCGGAAACCGCTACGAGCAGTACTTC

v_gene: TRBV27
len: 16
d_gene: TRBD1
abundance: few
j_gene: TRBJ1-3
CDR3aa: CASSLRGTSSGNTIYF
CDR3nt: TGTGCCAGCAGTCTCAGGGGGACCAGCTCTGGAAACACCATATATTTT

v_gene: TRBV7-2
len: 15
d_gene: NA
abundance: NA
j_gene: TRBJ2-7
CDR3aa: CASSLSSGDTYEQYF
CDR3nt: TGTGCCAGCAGCCTTAGTAGCGGAGATACCTACGAGCAGTACTTC

v_gene: TRBV7-2
len: 13
d_gene: NA
abundance: NA
j_gene: TRBJ1-1
CDR3aa: CASSFTVNTEAFF
CDR3nt: TGTGCCAGCAGCTTCACAGTGAACACTGAAGCTTTCTTT

v_gene: TRBV7-2
len: 15
d_gene: NA
abundance: once
j_gene: TRBJ2-2
CDR3aa: CASSLVVTWERELFF
CDR3nt: TGTGCCAGCAGCTTAGTGGTGACGTGGGAGCGGGAGCTGTTTTTT

v_gene: TRBV18
len: 12
d_gene: NA
abundance: NA
j_gene: TRBJ2-7
CDR3aa: CASSPKGGEQYF
CDR3nt: TGTGCCAGCTCACCAAAAGGGGGCGAGCAGTACTTC

v_gene: TRBV4-1
len: 16
d_gene: TRBD1
abundance: NA
j_gene: TRBJ2-3
CDR3aa: CASSHGDSRISDTQYF
CDR3nt: TGCGCCAGCAGCCATGGGGACAGCCGGATTTCAGATACGCAGTATTTT

v_gene: TRBV9
len: 15
d_gene: NA
abundance: NA
j_gene: TRBJ2-7
CDR3aa: CASSVGWDIIYEQYF
CDR3nt: TGTGCCAGCAGCGTGGGTTGGGACATAATCTACGAGCAGTACTTC

v_gene: TRBV7-6
len: 15
d_gene: TRBD2
abundance: NA
j_gene: TRBJ2-5
CDR3aa: CASSLGVSGSETQYF
CDR3nt: TGTGCCAGCAGCTTAGGCGTTAGCGGGAGTGAGACCCAGTACTTC

v_gene: TRBV28
len: 15
d_gene: TRBD1
abundance: NA
j_gene: TRBJ2-3
CDR3aa: CASSWTGQVLDTQYF
CDR3nt: TGTGCCAGCAGCTGGACGGGACAGGTATTGGATACGCAGTATTTT

v_gene: TRBV19
len: 15
d_gene: TRBD1
abundance: NA
j_gene: TRBJ1-1
CDR3aa: CASSIGRQGSSWAFF
CDR3nt: TGTGCCAGTAGTATAGGGCGACAGGGATCGTCCTGGGCTTTCTTT

v_gene: TRBV6-5
len: 15
d_gene: NA
abundance: NA
j_gene: TRBJ1-6
CDR3aa: CASSYGGTGNSPLHF
CDR3nt: TGTGCCAGCAGTTACGGGGGAACAGGGAATTCACCCCTCCACTTT

v_gene: TRBV5-1
len: 16
d_gene: TRBD2
abundance: NA
j_gene: TRBJ2-1
CDR3aa: CASSGLAGGQHNEQFF
CDR3nt: TGCGCCAGCAGCGGACTAGCGGGGGGGCAACACAATGAGCAGTTCTTC

v_gene: TRBV7-7
len: 19
d_gene: NA
abundance: NA
j_gene: TRBJ1-3
CDR3aa: CASSLFPPTGPGTLNTIYF
CDR3nt: TGTGCTAGCAGCTTATTCCCCCCAACAGGCCCGGGTACCCTCAACACCATATATTTT